The rows below give T cell receptor beta chains drawn from one sample of a study of T cell repertoires in cytomegalovirus infection. MiXCR was run by TCRdb on the reads, yielding one entry per CDR3 protein. The table lists a few hundred thousand distinct CDR3 sequences, roughly 15% of them singletons. Sequenced material: PBMCs. These receptors all stem from a human donor in good health (CMV status not recorded). Some clones in this sample may be carry-over from other donors' samples. Both conserved end residues are part of each CDR3. The D gene is left open where the match is weak. Size values are once, few and many counts, or a class for expanded clones, and some rows have none.

J gene,D gene,clone size,V gene,CDR3 DNA,CDR3 protein
TRBJ2-6,NA,NA,TRBV19,TGTGCCAGTAGCCCAGGGTTCAATTCTGGGGCCAACGTCCTGACTTTC,CASSPGFNSGANVLTF
TRBJ2-5,NA,few,TRBV6-5,TGTGCCAGCAGTTACTCGTATATGGACGCCGAGACCCAGTACTTC,CASSYSYMDAETQYF
TRBJ1-1,NA,few,TRBV6-6,TGTGCCAGCAGTTACCCGGGACGTACTGAAGCTTTCTTT,CASSYPGRTEAFF
TRBJ2-1,TRBD2,many,TRBV6-1,TGTGCCAGCAGTAACGGGGGGACTACCTACAATGAGCAGTTCTTC,CASSNGGTTYNEQFF
TRBJ1-2,TRBD1,many,TRBV7-9,TGTGCCAGCAGCTGGGACAGGGGGCATGGCTACACCTTC,CASSWDRGHGYTF
TRBJ2-7,TRBD1,few,TRBV11-2,TGTGCCAGCAGCGTGTCCGGGACAGGGACCTACGAGCAGTACTTC,CASSVSGTGTYEQYF
TRBJ2-7,NA,NA,TRBV6-6,TGTGCCAGCAGTTATATAGACAACCTCTCCTACGAGCAGTACTTC,CASSYIDNLSYEQYF
TRBJ1-2,TRBD1,NA,TRBV12-3/TRBV12-4,TGTGCCAGCAGTCGATTTAACAGGGGTCCTAACTATGGCTACACCTTC,CASSRFNRGPNYGYTF
TRBJ1-5,TRBD1,many,TRBV12-3/TRBV12-4,TGTGCCAGCAGCGTACAGGGGAATCAGCCCCAGCATTTT,CASSVQGNQPQHF
TRBJ1-4,NA,NA,TRBV12-3/TRBV12-4,TGTGCCAGCAGTTTCTTGGGTAATGAAAAACTGTTTTTT,CASSFLGNEKLFF